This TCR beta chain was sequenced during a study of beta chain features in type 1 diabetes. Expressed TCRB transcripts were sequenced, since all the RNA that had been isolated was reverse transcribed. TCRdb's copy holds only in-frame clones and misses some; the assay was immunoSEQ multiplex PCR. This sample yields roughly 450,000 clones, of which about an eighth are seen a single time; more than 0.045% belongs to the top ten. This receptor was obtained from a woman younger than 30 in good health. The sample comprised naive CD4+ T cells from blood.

CDR3 protein: CASSLKAGGGNTGELFF. CDR3 bases: TGTGCCAGCAGCTTAAAGGCGGGAGGTGGAAACACCGGGGAGCTGTTTTTT. The chain carries TRBV7-2 and TRBJ2-2; the match to TRBD2 covers 8 bases. The CDR3 sequence is 17 residues long. Trimming at V came to 2 bases and at J to 2 bases, leaving 7 bases not matched to a gene. In germline, CDR1 is SGHTA, CDR2 FQGNSA.